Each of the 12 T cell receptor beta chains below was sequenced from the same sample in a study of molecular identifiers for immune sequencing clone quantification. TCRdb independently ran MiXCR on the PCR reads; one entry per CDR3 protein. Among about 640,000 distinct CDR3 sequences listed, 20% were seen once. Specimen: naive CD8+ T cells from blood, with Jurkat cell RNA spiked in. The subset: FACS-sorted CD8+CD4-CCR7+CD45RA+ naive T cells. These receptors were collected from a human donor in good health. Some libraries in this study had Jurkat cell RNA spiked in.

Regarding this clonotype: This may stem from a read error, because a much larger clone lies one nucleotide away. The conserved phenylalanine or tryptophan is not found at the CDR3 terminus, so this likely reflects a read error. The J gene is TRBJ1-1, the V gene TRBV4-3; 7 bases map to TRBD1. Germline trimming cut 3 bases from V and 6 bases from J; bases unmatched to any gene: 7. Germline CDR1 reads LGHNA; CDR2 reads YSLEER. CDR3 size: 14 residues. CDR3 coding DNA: TGCGCCAGCAGCCACGGAAACAGGGGTCCTGAAGCTTTCCTT. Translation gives CASSHGNRGPEAFL.

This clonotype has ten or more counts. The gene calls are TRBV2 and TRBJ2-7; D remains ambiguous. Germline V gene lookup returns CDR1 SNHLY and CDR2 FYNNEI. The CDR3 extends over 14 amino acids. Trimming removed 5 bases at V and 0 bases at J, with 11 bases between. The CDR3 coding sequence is TGTGCCAGCAGTCCCACGTGGAGCTCCTACGAGCAGTACTTC. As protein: CASSPTWSSYEQYF.

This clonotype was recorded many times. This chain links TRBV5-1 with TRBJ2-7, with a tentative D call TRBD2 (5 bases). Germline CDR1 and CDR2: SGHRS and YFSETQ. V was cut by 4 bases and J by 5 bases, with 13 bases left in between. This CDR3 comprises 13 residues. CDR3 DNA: TGCGCCAGCAGCGGGAGCCGACTGAACGAGCAGTACTTC. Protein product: CASSGSRLNEQYF.

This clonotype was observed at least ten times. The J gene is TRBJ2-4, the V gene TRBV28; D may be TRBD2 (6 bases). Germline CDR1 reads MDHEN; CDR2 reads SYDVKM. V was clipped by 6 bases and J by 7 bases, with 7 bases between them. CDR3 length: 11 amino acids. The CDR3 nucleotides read TGTGCCAGCAGCCGGGGGAACATTCAGTACTTC. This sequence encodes CASSRGNIQYF.

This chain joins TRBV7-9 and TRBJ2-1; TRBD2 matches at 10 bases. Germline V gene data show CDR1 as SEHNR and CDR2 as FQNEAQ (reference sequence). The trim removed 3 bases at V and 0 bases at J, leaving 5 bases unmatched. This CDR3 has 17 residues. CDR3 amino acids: CASSFLAGESSYNEQFF. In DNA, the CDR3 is TGTGCCAGCAGCTTCCTAGCGGGAGAGAGCTCCTACAATGAGCAGTTCTTC.

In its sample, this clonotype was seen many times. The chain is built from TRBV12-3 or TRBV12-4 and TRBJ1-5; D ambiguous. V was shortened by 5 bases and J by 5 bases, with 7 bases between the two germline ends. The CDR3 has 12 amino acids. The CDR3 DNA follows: TGTGCCAGCAGTCACAGCGATCAGCCCCAGCATTTT. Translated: CASSHSDQPQHF.

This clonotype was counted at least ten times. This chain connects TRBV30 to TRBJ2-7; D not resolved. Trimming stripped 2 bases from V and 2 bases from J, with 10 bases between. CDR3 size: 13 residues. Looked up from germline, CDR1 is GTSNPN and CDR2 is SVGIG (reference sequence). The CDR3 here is CAWSLGWTYEQYF. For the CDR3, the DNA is TGTGCCTGGAGTCTGGGCTGGACCTACGAGCAGTACTTC.

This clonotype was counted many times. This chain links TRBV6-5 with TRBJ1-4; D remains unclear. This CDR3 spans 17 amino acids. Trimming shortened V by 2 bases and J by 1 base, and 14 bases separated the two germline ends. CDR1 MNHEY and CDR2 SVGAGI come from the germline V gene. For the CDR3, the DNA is TGTGCCAGCAGTTACGAAGGACGACGTGGAACTAATGAAAAACTGTTTTTT. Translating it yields CASSYEGRRGTNEKLFF.

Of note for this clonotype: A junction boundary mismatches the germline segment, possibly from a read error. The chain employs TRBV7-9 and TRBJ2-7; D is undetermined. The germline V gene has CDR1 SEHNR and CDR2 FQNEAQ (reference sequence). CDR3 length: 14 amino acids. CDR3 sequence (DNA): TGTGCCAGCAGCTCCGTCACACCAAGCTACGAGCGGTACTTC. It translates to CASSSVTPSYERYF.

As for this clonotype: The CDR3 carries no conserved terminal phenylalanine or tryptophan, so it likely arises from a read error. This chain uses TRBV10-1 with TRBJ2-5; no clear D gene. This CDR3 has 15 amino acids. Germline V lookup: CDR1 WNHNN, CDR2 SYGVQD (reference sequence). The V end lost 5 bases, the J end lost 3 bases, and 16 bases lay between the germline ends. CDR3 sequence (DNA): TGCGCCAGCAGTATAAGGTGGCAGGTGAAAGAGACCCAGTACTCC. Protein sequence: CASSIRWQVKETQYS.

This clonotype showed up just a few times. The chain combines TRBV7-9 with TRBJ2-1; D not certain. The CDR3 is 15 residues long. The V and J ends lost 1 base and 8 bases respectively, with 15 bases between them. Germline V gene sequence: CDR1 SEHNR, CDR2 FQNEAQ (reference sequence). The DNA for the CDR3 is TGTGCCAGCAGCTTAGATCCCTCCCGAGGTGATGAGCAGTTCTTC. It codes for CASSLDPSRGDEQFF. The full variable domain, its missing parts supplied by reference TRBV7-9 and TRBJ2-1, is DTGVSQNPRHKITKRGQNVTFRCDPISEHNRLYWYRQTLGQGPEFLTYFQNEAQLEKSRLLSDRFSAERPKGSFSTLEIQRTEQGDSAMYLCASSLDPSRGDEQFFGPGTRLTVL.

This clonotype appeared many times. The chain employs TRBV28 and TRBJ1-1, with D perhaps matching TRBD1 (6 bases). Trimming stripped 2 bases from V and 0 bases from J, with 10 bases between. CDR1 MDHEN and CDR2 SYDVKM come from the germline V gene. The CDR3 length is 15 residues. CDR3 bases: TGTGCCAGCAGTTTAGGAACAGGGCTGAACACTGAAGCTTTCTTT. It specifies CASSLGTGLNTEAFF.